Reported below is one T cell receptor (beta chain). Antigen: not known. The study ran its PCR with 60 Vbeta and 13 Jbeta primers. Profiling relied on immunoSEQ multiplex PCR, and the TCRdb table lists in-frame clones only, not all of them. In the table there are roughly 120,000 clones, 65% to 75% of which are singletons. The germline V and J ends were trimmed by 6 bases and 0 bases, with 18 bases remaining between them. Per the germline V gene, CDR1 is MNHEY and CDR2 is SMNVEV (reference sequence). The CDR3 spans 17 residues. Donors in the study were healthy people who gave bone marrow. The data originate from a study of cytomegalovirus exposure and HLA in healthy donors. Study-wide results and limits: Presence/absence analyses rested on an assumption that sequencing depth was roughly uniform across donors.

The sequence came from a man in his forties in good health and CMV-seropositive. The sequenced sample was PBMCs. The chain recombines TRBV27 with TRBJ1-5, with a tentative D call TRBD1 (5 bases). The CDR3 DNA is TGTGCCAGCAGCCTCAAACCACAGGTTCATAGCAATCAGCCCCAGCATTTT. This translates into CASSLKPQVHSNQPQHF.